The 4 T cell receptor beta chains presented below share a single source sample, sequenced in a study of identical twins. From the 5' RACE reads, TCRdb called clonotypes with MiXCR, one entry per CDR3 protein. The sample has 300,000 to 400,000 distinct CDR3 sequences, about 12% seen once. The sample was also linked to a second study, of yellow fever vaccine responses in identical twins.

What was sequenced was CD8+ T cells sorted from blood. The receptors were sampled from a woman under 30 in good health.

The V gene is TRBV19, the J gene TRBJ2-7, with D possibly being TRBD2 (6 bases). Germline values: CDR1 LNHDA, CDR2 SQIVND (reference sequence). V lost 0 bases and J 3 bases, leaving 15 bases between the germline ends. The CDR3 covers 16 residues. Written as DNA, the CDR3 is TGTGCCAGTAGTATAGAGGCCTACGGGGGATTCTACGAGCAGTACTTC. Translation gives CASSIEAYGGFYEQYF. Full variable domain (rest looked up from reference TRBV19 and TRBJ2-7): DGGITQSPKYLFRKEGQNVTLSCEQNLNHDAMYWYRQDPGQGLRLIYYSQIVNDFQKGDIAEGYSVSREKKESFPLTVTSAQKNPTAFYLCASSIEAYGGFYEQYFGPGTRLTVT.

CDR3 sequence reads: CASSLSGTASSYEQYF. The CDR3 DNA follows: TGTGCCAGCAGTTTATCCGGGACGGCGTCTTCCTACGAGCAGTACTTC. This sequence joins TRBV28 and TRBJ2-7; D may correspond to TRBD1 or TRBD2 (5 bases each). In germline, CDR1 is MDHEN, CDR2 SYDVKM. The CDR3 has 16 amino acids. The V gene lost 1 base and the J gene lost 1 base, with 14 bases spanning the gap.

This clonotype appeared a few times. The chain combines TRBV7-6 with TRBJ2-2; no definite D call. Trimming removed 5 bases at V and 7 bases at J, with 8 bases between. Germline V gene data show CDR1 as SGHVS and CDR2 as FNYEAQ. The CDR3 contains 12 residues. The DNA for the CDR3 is TGTGCCAGCAGCGCAGCCAGCGGGGAGCTGTTTTTT. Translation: CASSAASGELFF.

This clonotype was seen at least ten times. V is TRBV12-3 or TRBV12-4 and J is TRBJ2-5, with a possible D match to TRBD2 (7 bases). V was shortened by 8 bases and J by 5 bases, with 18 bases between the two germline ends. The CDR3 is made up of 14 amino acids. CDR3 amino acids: CASRDGGPLETQYF. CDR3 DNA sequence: TGTGCCAGCCGTGACGGGGGGCCCCTGGAGACCCAGTACTTC.